The 10 T cell receptor beta chains in this list originate from one sample, sequenced in a study of T cell responses to AZD1222 COVID-19 vaccine. Profiled with immunoSEQ multiplex PCR; TCRdb holds only in-frame clones, not every one. The sample comprises about 98,000 clones, approximately 86% of which are singletons, and around 5% rests with the top ten. Sequenced here: peripheral blood, sampled on day 0 of AZD1222 vaccination. These TCRs come from an adult in good health.

The chain links TRBV18 to TRBJ1-4, with 7 bases matching TRBD1. CDR1 and CDR2 (germline): KGHSH, LQKENI. V shed 3 bases and J 4 bases; nucleotides not matched to a gene: 5. The CDR3 extends over 15 amino acids. CDR3 nucleotides: TGTGCCAGCTCACCGCCGGGACAGCTTAATGAAAAACTGTTTTTT. Amino acids: CASSPPGQLNEKLFF.

This sequence joins TRBV27 and TRBJ1-5; perhaps TRBD1 as D (6 bases). The CDR3 runs to 14 residues. CDR1 and CDR2 from the germline V gene are MNHEY and SMNVEV (reference sequence). The germline V and J ends were trimmed by 0 bases and 8 bases, with 11 bases remaining between them. The CDR3 spells CASSLSGGLEPQHF. In nucleotides, the CDR3 is TGTGCCAGCAGTTTATCTGGGGGGCTGGAGCCCCAGCATTTT.

The chain uses TRBV19 and TRBJ1-1, with TRBD1 matching 8 bases. Trimming at V came to 4 bases and at J to 7 bases, leaving 11 bases not matched to a gene. The CDR3 loop spans 15 amino acids. CDR1 and CDR2 from the germline V gene are LNHDA and SQIVND (reference sequence). This chain's CDR3 is CASSKGGRGPLEAFF. Written as DNA, the CDR3 is TGTGCCAGTAGTAAGGGGGGCAGGGGGCCCCTTGAAGCTTTCTTT. Complete variable domain (other parts from reference TRBV19 and TRBJ1-1): DGGITQSPKYLFRKEGQNVTLSCEQNLNHDAMYWYRQDPGQGLRLIYYSQIVNDFQKGDIAEGYSVSREKKESFPLTVTSAQKNPTAFYLCASSKGGRGPLEAFFGQGTRLTVV.

This chain links TRBV30 with TRBJ1-3; 7 bases are shared with TRBD1. V gave up 0 bases and J gave up 2 bases; unmatched junction bases: 7. The germline V gene has CDR1 GTSNPN and CDR2 SVGIG (reference sequence). The CDR3 totals 16 residues. This CDR3 is CAWSVKTGTAGNTIYF. The CDR3 coding sequence is TGTGCCTGGAGTGTCAAAACCGGGACAGCTGGAAACACCATATATTTT.

The genes are TRBV28 and TRBJ2-1; perhaps TRBD1 as D (6 bases). V shed 5 bases and J shed 2 bases, with 10 bases lying between them. Germline V gene sequence: CDR1 MDHEN, CDR2 SYDVKM. The CDR3 has 14 amino acids. CDR3 in DNA: TGTGCCAGCAGTAGGTCAGGGGCCTACAATGAGCAGTTCTTC. Translated: CASSRSGAYNEQFF.

The chain recombines TRBV30 with TRBJ2-1; D may be TRBD1 (5 bases). The V gene lost 3 bases and the J gene lost 4 bases, with 16 bases spanning the gap. Germline CDR1 is GTSNPN and CDR2 is SVGIG (reference sequence). CDR3 length: 15 amino acids. The CDR3 bases are TGTGCCTGGAGACCAATAGGGGTCCAATACAATGAGCAGTTCTTC. Its protein product is CAWRPIGVQYNEQFF. The whole variable domain, filled in from reference TRBV30 and TRBJ2-1, reads SQTIHQWPATLVQPVGSPLSLECTVEGTSNPNLYWYRQAAGRGLQLLFYSVGIGQISSEVPQNLSASRPQDRQFILSSKKLLLSDSGFYLCAWRPIGVQYNEQFFGPGTRLTVL.

The CDR3 region is CASSGGLLQETQYF. CDR3 DNA sequence: TGCGCCAGCAGCGGCGGACTACTCCAAGAGACCCAGTACTTC. This sequence joins TRBV5-1 and TRBJ2-5; possibly TRBD2 for D (6 bases). The CDR3 is made up of 14 amino acids. The V and J ends lost 4 bases and 1 base respectively, with 11 bases between them. Germline CDR1 SGHRS, CDR2 YFSETQ.

The J gene is TRBJ1-4, the V gene TRBV5-1; 7 bases align to TRBD1. This CDR3 is built from 16 residues. CDR1 and CDR2 (germline): SGHRS, YFSETQ. V was pared by 1 base and J by 3 bases, with 6 bases of the junction left unmatched. The CDR3: CASSLTPGQPNEKLFF. The CDR3 nucleotides read TGCGCCAGCAGCTTGACCCCGGGACAGCCTAATGAAAAACTGTTTTTT.

V is TRBV11-1 and J is TRBJ1-1, with D tentatively TRBD1 (6 bases). The V gene's germline CDR1 is SGHAT and CDR2 FQDESV (reference sequence). The CDR3 has 13 residues. V shed 4 bases and J shed 4 bases, with 10 bases lying between them. This CDR3 reads CASSSQGSTEAFF. DNA of the CDR3: TGTGCCAGCAGCTCCCAGGGGAGCACTGAAGCTTTCTTT. Together with reference TRBV11-1 and TRBJ1-1, the CDR3 gives the full variable domain: EAEVAQSPRYKITEKSQAVAFWCDPISGHATLYWYRQILGQGPELLVQFQDESVVDDSQLPKDRFSAERLKGVDSTLKIQPAELGDSAMYLCASSSQGSTEAFFGQGTRLTVV.

V is TRBV7-9 and J is TRBJ2-7, with 7 bases aligning to TRBD1. This CDR3 has 15 amino acids. Germline trimming cut 7 bases from V and 6 bases from J; bases unmatched to any gene: 15. CDR1 is SEHNR, CDR2 FQNEAQ, per germline (reference sequence). The CDR3 is CASTKDRQGLGEQYF. CDR3 bases: TGTGCCAGCACCAAAGACAGACAGGGTCTGGGCGAGCAGTACTTC. Full variable domain (remainder filled in from reference TRBV7-9 and TRBJ2-7): DTGVSQNPRHKITKRGQNVTFRCDPISEHNRLYWYRQTLGQGPEFLTYFQNEAQLEKSRLLSDRFSAERPKGSFSTLEIQRTEQGDSAMYLCASTKDRQGLGEQYFGPGTRLTVT.